The clone carrying this T cell receptor beta chain has only a few counts. Its antigen is unidentified. MiXCR, applied by TCRdb to the 5' RACE reads, yields one record per CDR3 protein. Found here are 110,000 or so distinct CDR3 sequences, 22% of them singletons; the top ten hold approximately 40%. This CDR3 comprises 16 residues. The V end lost 0 bases, the J end lost 3 bases, and 14 bases lay between the germline ends. Germline CDR1 reads MGHRA; CDR2 reads YSYEKL. The data originate from a study of T-cell memory formation after mild COVID-19. In the study overall: TCR clusters mostly belonged to single donors. Study conclusions and caveats: CD8+ contracting clones occupied EMRA, while CD4+ ones occupied mainly CM and EM. The study detected some responding clones in pre-infection memory, suggesting cross-reactive memory joined. CD4/CD8 balance characterized clones contracting day 15 to 85, and CD4+ skew characterized later expanders.

The J gene is TRBJ1-1, the V gene TRBV4-1; D uncertain. This sequence was found in a man aged 18-30 years who had mild COVID-19 (a few samples of this study predate the infection). Cell type and time point are not known. The sequencing sample was made of PBMCs or a T cell subset sorted from them (not recorded which). DNA of the CDR3: TGCGCCAGCAGCCAAGATCTGGCAGAGACCTACACTGAAGCTTTCTTT. Translation gives CASSQDLAETYTEAFF.